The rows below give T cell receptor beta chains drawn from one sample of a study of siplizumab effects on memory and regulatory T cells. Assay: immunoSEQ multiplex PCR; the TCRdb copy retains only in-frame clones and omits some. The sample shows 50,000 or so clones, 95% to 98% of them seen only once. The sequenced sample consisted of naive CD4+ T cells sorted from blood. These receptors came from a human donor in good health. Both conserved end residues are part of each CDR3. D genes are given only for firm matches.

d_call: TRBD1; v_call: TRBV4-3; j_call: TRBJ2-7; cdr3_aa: CASSPGGAGYEQYF
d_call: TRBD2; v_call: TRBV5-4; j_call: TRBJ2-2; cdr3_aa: CASSRTSGTAGELFF
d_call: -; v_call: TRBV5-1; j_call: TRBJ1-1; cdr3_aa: CASSREPTEAFF
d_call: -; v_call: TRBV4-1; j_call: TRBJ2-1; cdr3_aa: CASSQPPGTLNEQFF
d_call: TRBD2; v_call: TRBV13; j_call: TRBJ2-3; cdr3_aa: CASSRSGGSTDTQYF
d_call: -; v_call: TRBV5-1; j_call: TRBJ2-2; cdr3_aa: CASSVDYTGELFF
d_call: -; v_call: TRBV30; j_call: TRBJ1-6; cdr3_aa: CAWSVRQINSPLHF
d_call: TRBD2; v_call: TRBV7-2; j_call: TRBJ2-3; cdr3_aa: CASLADPSTDTQYF
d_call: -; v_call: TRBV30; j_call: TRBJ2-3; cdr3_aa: CAWSVLGTRTDTQYF
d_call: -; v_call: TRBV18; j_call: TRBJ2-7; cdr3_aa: CASSQTSGVHEQYF
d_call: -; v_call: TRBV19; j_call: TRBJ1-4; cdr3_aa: CASSIRTENEKLFF
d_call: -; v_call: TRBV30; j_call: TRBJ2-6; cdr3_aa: CAWRSSGANVLTF
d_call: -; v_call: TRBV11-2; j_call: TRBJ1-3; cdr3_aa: CASSLIAQPGNTIYF
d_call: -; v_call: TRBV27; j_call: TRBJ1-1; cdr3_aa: CASTRTAYTEAFF
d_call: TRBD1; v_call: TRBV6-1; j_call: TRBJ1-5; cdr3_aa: CASSQGGGGQPQHF
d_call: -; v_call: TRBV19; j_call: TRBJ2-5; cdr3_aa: CATGEETQYF
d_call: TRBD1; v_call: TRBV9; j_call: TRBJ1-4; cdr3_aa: CASSVEGQVNEKLFF
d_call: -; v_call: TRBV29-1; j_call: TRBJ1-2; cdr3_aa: CSVVTNYGYTF
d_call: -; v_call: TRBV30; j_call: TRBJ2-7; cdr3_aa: CAWRRVGGSYEQYF